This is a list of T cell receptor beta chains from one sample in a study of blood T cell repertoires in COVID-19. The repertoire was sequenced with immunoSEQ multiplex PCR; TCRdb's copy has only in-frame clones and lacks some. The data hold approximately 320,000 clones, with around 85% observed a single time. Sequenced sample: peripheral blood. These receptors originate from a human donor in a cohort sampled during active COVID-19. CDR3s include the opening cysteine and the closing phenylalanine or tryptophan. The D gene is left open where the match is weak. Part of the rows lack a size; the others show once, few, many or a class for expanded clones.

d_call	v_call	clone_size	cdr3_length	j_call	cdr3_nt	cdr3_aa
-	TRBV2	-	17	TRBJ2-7	TGTGCCAGCAGGCGGGAAATGGGACAGCTGAGCTCCTACGAGCAGTACTTC	CASRREMGQLSSYEQYF
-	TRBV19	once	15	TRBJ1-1	TGTGCCAGTAGTACTCCCAAGCTCCGGAACACTGAAGCTTTCTTT	CASSTPKLRNTEAFF
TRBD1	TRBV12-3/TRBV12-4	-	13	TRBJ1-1	TGTGCCAGCAGTTTACCAGGGGGCATCGAAGCTTTCTTT	CASSLPGGIEAFF
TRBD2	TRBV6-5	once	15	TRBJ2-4	TGTGCCAGCAGTTACGCTAGCGGGGGGCCGGACATTCAGTACTTC	CASSYASGGPDIQYF
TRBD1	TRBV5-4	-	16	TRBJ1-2	TGTGCCAGCAGTGAAAGGGGGACAGAGTTTAACTATGGCTACACCTTC	CASSERGTEFNYGYTF
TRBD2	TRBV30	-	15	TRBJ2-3	TGTGCCTGGAGTGTAAGCGGGGGCGCGTCAGATACGCAGTATTTT	CAWSVSGGASDTQYF
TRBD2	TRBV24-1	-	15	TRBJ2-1	TGTGCCACCAGTGATTTGCTAGCGGGGGTATATGAGCAGTTCTTC	CATSDLLAGVYEQFF
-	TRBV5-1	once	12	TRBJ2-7	TGCGCCAGCAGTTTCGACAGCTACGAGCAGTACTTC	CASSFDSYEQYF
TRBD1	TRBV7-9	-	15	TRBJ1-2	TGTGCCAGCAGCCCCCGACAGGGCCTTAACTATGGCTACACCTTC	CASSPRQGLNYGYTF
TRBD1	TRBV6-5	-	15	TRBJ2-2	TGTGCCAGTATTGGGGGGACAGGGGGCACCGGGGAGCTGTTTTTT	CASIGGTGGTGELFF
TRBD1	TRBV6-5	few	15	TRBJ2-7	TGTGCCAGCAGACAAGGGGGACAGGGTACCTACGAGCAGTACTTC	CASRQGGQGTYEQYF
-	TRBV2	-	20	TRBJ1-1	TGTGCCAGCAGTGAAGGAAGGGGTAGGGCGGGGGTGATAAGGGAGACTGAAGCTTTCTTT	CASSEGRGRAGVIRETEAFF
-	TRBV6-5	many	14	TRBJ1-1	TGTGCCAGCAGTTACGGCTCCATGAACACTGAAGCTTTCTTT	CASSYGSMNTEAFF